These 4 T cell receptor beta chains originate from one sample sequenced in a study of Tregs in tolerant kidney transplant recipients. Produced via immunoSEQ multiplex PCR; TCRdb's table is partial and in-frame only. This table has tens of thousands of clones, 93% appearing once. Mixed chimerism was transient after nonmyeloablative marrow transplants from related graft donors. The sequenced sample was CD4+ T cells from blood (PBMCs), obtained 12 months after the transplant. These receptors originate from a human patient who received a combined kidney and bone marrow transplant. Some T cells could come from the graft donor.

In nucleotides, the CDR3 is TGTGCCTGGAGTCCACCTTCTGGTCTATTGCGCGGGTGGGTCATTCAGTACTTC. Protein product: CAWSPPSGLLRGWVIQYF. The chain employs TRBV30 and TRBJ2-4; TRBD2 is a possible D gene (5 bases). Germline lookup yields CDR1 GTSNPN and CDR2 SVGIG (reference sequence). The CDR3 extends over 18 amino acids. Trimming cost V 2 bases and J 9 bases, with 29 bases left between them.

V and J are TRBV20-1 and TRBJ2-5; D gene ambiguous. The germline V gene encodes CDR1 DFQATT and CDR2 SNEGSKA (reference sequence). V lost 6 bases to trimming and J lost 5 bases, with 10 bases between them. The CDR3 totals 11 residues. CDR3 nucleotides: TGCAGTGCCCATAGTTGGGAGACCCAGTACTTC. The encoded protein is CSAHSWETQYF.

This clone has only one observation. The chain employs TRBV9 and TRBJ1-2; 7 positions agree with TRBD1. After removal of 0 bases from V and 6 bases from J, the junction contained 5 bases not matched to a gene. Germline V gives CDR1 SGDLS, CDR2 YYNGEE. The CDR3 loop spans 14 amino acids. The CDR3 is CASSVGGGIDGYTF. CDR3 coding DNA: TGTGCCAGCAGCGTAGGAGGGGGCATAGATGGCTACACCTTC. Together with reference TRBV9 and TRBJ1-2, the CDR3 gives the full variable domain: DSGVTQTPKHLITATGQRVTLRCSPRSGDLSVYWYQQSLDQGLQFLIQYYNGEERAKGNILERFSAQQFPDLHSELNLSSLELGDSALYFCASSVGGGIDGYTFGSGTRLTVV.

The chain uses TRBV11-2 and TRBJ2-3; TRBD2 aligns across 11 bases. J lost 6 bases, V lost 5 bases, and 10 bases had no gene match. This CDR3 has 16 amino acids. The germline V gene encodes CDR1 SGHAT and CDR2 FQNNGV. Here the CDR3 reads CASSPYSGRARDTQYF. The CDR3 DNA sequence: TGTGCCAGCAGCCCATATAGCGGGAGGGCCCGGGATACGCAGTATTTT.